This passage covers 10 T cell receptor beta chains from one sample sequenced in a study of blood T cell repertoires in COVID-19 (dated by TCRdb to about 2020). Libraries were made using the immunoSEQ multiplex PCR assay. Sourced from immuneACCESS, this table was stored by TCRdb with only in-frame sequences that have V and J called. A share of the clones is absent; for the studies checked, an unresolved V gene accounts for under half, and the remainder has no known explanation. In this sample the table shows about 300,000 clones, 85% to 90% of which occur a single time. About 4.2% of the sample is taken by the ten largest. Sequencing was carried out using PBMCs or T cells enriched from blood (not recorded which). The source of these receptors is a man aged 25-45 years who had recovered from COVID-19.

The chain has TRBV6-5 and TRBJ1-2; 7 bases are a match to TRBD1. Germline trimming cut 6 bases from V and 4 bases from J; bases unmatched to any gene: 5. There are 13 residues in the CDR3. Per germline, CDR1 MNHEY and CDR2 SVGAGI. The CDR3: CASRFRDSYGYTF. The CDR3 nucleotides are TGTGCCAGCAGGTTCCGGGACAGCTATGGCTACACCTTC.

This chain connects TRBV5-6 to TRBJ2-7, with no clear D. Germline CDR1 is SGHDT and CDR2 is YYEEEE. With 4 bases removed from V and 6 bases from J, the gap between germline ends came to 8 bases. The CDR3 totals 11 residues. The CDR3 DNA reads TGTGCCAGCAGCCGTACATCCGAGCAGTACTTC. This sequence encodes CASSRTSEQYF. The whole variable domain, remainder taken from reference TRBV5-6 and TRBJ2-7, is DAGVTQSPTHLIKTRGQQVTLRCSPKSGHDTVSWYQQALGQGPQFIFQYYEEEERQRGNFPDRFSGHQFPNYSSELNVNALLLGDSALYLCASSRTSEQYFGPGTRLTVT.

This sequence joins TRBV5-1 and TRBJ2-3, with D maybe TRBD2 (6 bases). CDR1 and CDR2 from the germline V gene are SGHRS and YFSETQ. The CDR3 loop spans 13 amino acids. V lost 4 bases, J lost 2 bases, and 8 bases lay in between. CDR3 sequence reads: CASSGGLTDTQYF. In DNA, the CDR3 is TGCGCCAGCAGCGGAGGGCTCACAGATACGCAGTATTTT. The whole variable domain, filled in from reference TRBV5-1 and TRBJ2-3, reads KAGVTQTPRYLIKTRGQQVTLSCSPISGHRSVSWYQQTPGQGLQFLFEYFSETQRNKGNFPGRFSGRQFSNSRSEMNVSTLELGDSALYLCASSGGLTDTQYFGPGTRLTVL.

This clone was seen once. CDR3 amino acids: CASSLRETQYF. CDR3 DNA sequence: TGTGCCAGCAGTTTACGAGAGACCCAGTACTTC. This sequence joins TRBV12-3 or TRBV12-4 and TRBJ2-5; D is ambiguous. The CDR3 has 11 residues. Trimming left V 2 bases short and J 4 bases short, with 2 bases between.

This clone was counted a single time. V and J are TRBV27 and TRBJ2-3; D gene unclear. The germline CDR1 and CDR2 sequences are MNHEY and SMNVEV (reference sequence). Deletions cut 6 bases from V and 1 base from J, with 11 bases between. This CDR3 contains 14 residues. This CDR3 reads CASSPSRRTDTQYF. Here the CDR3 DNA reads TGTGCCAGCAGCCCCTCGAGGCGCACAGATACGCAGTATTTT.

The rearrangement joins TRBV7-9 to TRBJ2-3, with TRBD2 matching 14 bases. Trimming removed 6 bases from V and 2 bases from J; junction bases left unmatched: 7. The CDR3 consists of 17 residues. The germline CDR1 and CDR2 sequences are SEHNR and FQNEAQ (reference sequence). This CDR3 reads CASRLRTSGGPTDTQYF. CDR3 nucleotides: TGTGCCAGCAGACTCCGGACTAGCGGGGGGCCCACAGATACGCAGTATTTT.

This chain connects TRBV11-2 to TRBJ2-6; D is possibly TRBD2 (5 bases). Trimming removed 0 bases from V and 2 bases from J, with 14 bases in between. The CDR3 covers 18 residues. Germline CDR1 and CDR2: SGHAT and FQNNGV. The CDR3 region is CASSLDGLVGAGANVLTF. The CDR3 coding sequence is TGTGCCAGCAGCTTAGACGGTCTCGTGGGAGCTGGGGCCAACGTCCTGACTTTC.

V is TRBV2 and J is TRBJ2-3; maybe TRBD1 (5 bases). Germline V gives CDR1 SNHLY, CDR2 FYNNEI. The CDR3 spans 17 residues. V lost 7 bases to trimming and J lost 2 bases, with 22 bases between them. The CDR3 protein is CASMKEMGQGHTDTQYF. The CDR3, as DNA: TGTGCCAGCATGAAAGAGATGGGCCAGGGCCACACAGATACGCAGTATTTT.

The chain combines TRBV20-1 with TRBJ2-7; tentatively, D is TRBD2 (5 bases). Trimming removed 3 bases from V and 7 bases from J, with 16 bases in between. CDR1 is DFQATT and CDR2 is SNEGSKA in the germline V gene (reference sequence). This CDR3 contains 13 residues. The CDR3 spells CSASGPSGIEQYF. The DNA for the CDR3 is TGCAGTGCTAGTGGGCCGTCCGGGATAGAGCAGTACTTC.

This sequence joins TRBV10-2 and TRBJ2-7; TRBD1 aligns across 8 bases. The germline V gene has CDR1 WSHSY and CDR2 SAAADI. Germline trimming cut 8 bases from V and 1 base from J; bases unmatched to any gene: 4. The CDR3 covers 13 residues. Here the CDR3 DNA reads TGCGCCAGCTGGACAGGGTCTTCCTACGAGCAGTACTTC. This gives the protein CASWTGSSYEQYF.